Below, 21 T cell receptor beta chains from the same sample are listed, as sequenced in a study of T cell responses to AZD1222 COVID-19 vaccine. Assay: immunoSEQ multiplex PCR; the TCRdb copy retains only in-frame clones and omits some. This repertoire shows fewer than 120,000 clones, roughly four fifths found once; its top ten account for 4% to 5%. The sequences come from peripheral blood, collected on day 0 of AZD1222 vaccination. The receptors stem from an adult in good health.

This rearrangement joins TRBV5-1 to TRBJ2-7; no firm D call. The CDR3 runs to 15 residues. V was cut by 5 bases and J by 2 bases, with 17 bases left in between. CDR1 is SGHRS, CDR2 YFSETQ, per germline. As DNA, the CDR3 is TGCGCCAGCAGGGTAGACGGAAATCCCACCTACGAGCAGTACTTC. This gives the protein CASRVDGNPTYEQYF. The complete variable domain, with remaining parts taken from reference TRBV5-1 and TRBJ2-7, reads KAGVTQTPRYLIKTRGQQVTLSCSPISGHRSVSWYQQTPGQGLQFLFEYFSETQRNKGNFPGRFSGRQFSNSRSEMNVSTLELGDSALYLCASRVDGNPTYEQYFGPGTRLTVT.

Within the sample, this clone is medium-sized (0.01 to 0.1%). V usage is TRBV11-3 and J usage is TRBJ1-5; 8 bases match TRBD1. Per the germline V gene, CDR1 is SGHNT and CDR2 is YENEEA. The ends lost 5 bases at V and 6 bases at J; junction bases unmatched: 21. This CDR3 spans 19 amino acids. The CDR3 nucleotides are TGTGCCAGCAGCATTACACCGGGACAGGATTACGTGTGGGGTCAGCCCCAGCATTTT. Its protein product is CASSITPGQDYVWGQPQHF.

The chain uses TRBV28 and TRBJ1-3; D possibly corresponds to TRBD1 (5 bases). CDR1 is MDHEN and CDR2 is SYDVKM in the germline V gene. The V end was cut by 9 bases, the J end by 0 bases, with 9 bases between. The CDR3 covers 13 residues. CDR3 nucleotide sequence: TGTGCCAGTACAGGCCCCTCTGGAAACACCATATATTTT. Its protein product is CASTGPSGNTIYF.

This chain uses TRBV28 with TRBJ1-1, with D perhaps matching TRBD1 (5 bases). Germline V lookup: CDR1 MDHEN, CDR2 SYDVKM. This CDR3 has 14 amino acids. V lost 4 bases to trimming and J lost 4 bases, with 13 bases between them. The DNA for the CDR3 is TGTGCCAGCAGTTCCGGGGGAGGAGGCACTGAAGCTTTCTTT. As protein: CASSSGGGGTEAFF.

This clone was seen only once. V is TRBV7-9 and J is TRBJ1-2; possibly TRBD1 for D (5 bases). This CDR3 comprises 15 residues. The germline V gene has CDR1 SEHNR and CDR2 FQNEAQ (reference sequence). V dropped 7 bases and J dropped 5 bases, with 20 bases sitting between them. Here the CDR3 DNA reads TGTGCCAGCACCCAGAACAGGCGAGAGGGGTATGGCTACACCTTC. Amino acids: CASTQNRREGYGYTF.

The chain uses TRBV7-2 and TRBJ2-2, with D uncertain. The V gene's germline CDR1 is SGHTA and CDR2 FQGNSA. Between the trimmed V and J ends, which lost 1 base and 1 base, there was a span of 7 bases. The CDR3 has 15 amino acids. CDR3 sequence (DNA): TGTGCCAGCAGCTTAGGGGTGGAGAACACCGGGGAGCTGTTTTTT. It specifies CASSLGVENTGELFF. Full variable domain (outside the CDR3, taken from reference TRBV7-2 and TRBJ2-2): GAGVSQSPSNKVTEKGKDVELRCDPISGHTALYWYRQSLGQGLEFLIYFQGNSAPDKSGLPSDRFSAERTGGSVSTLTIQRTQQEDSAVYLCASSLGVENTGELFFGEGSRLTVL.

This CDR3 reads CAWSEDRASSGNTIYF. As DNA, the CDR3 is TGTGCCTGGAGTGAGGACAGGGCGAGCTCTGGAAACACCATATATTTT. The chain uses TRBV30 and TRBJ1-3, with 8 bases matching TRBD1. The CDR3 sequence is 16 residues long. CDR1 is GTSNPN, CDR2 SVGIG, per germline (reference sequence). V lost 1 base to trimming and J lost 0 bases; unmatched junction nucleotides: 5.

The CDR3 here is CASSPLNEGTGNTIYF. The CDR3 coding sequence is TGTGCCAGCAGTCCACTTAACGAGGGAACTGGAAACACCATATATTTT. The J gene is TRBJ1-3, the V gene TRBV6-6, with unresolved D. The CDR3 extends over 16 amino acids. Looked up from germline, CDR1 is MNHNY and CDR2 is SVGAGI (reference sequence). Deletions cut 5 bases from V and 2 bases from J, with 16 bases between.

With respect to this clone: Relative to the germline gene, one junction end is altered; a read error may explain this. The V and J genes are TRBV7-9 and TRBJ2-2; possibly TRBD2 for D (8 bases). Per the germline V gene, CDR1 is SEHNR and CDR2 is FQNEAQ (reference sequence). This CDR3 comprises 15 residues. The CDR3 nucleotides are TGTGCCGGCAGGGGGACTAGGGCGAACACCGGGGAGCTGTTTTTT. This sequence encodes CAGRGTRANTGELFF. The whole variable domain, remainder taken from reference TRBV7-9 and TRBJ2-2, is DTGVSQNPRHKITKRGQNVTFRCDPISEHNRLYWYRQTLGQGPEFLTYFQNEAQLEKSRLLSDRFSAERPKGSFSTLEIQRTEQGDSAMYLCAGRGTRANTGELFFGEGSRLTVL.

This sequence joins TRBV5-6 and TRBJ2-1, with TRBD2 matching over 13 bases. The ends lost 2 bases at V and 2 bases at J; junction bases unmatched: 10. The CDR3 runs to 19 residues. The germline V gene encodes CDR1 SGHDT and CDR2 YYEEEE. The CDR3 bases are TGTGCCAGCAGCTTTTGGACTAGCGGGAGACCTGGGACCTACAATGAGCAGTTCTTC. Its translation: CASSFWTSGRPGTYNEQFF.

The table lists this clone with a count of one. The rearrangement joins TRBV7-2 to TRBJ1-1; D is undetermined. V was cut by 6 bases and J by 4 bases, with 15 bases left in between. This CDR3 spans 14 amino acids. Germline values: CDR1 SGHTA, CDR2 FQGNSA. CDR3 coding DNA: TGTGCCAGCAGAACCGGGAGGGTAGGCACTGAAGCTTTCTTT. It translates to CASRTGRVGTEAFF.

The rearrangement uses TRBV7-2 and TRBJ1-1; 7 nucleotides agree with TRBD1. Trimming at V came to 5 bases and at J to 0 bases, leaving 9 bases not matched to a gene. Germline CDR1 is SGHTA and CDR2 is FQGNSA. There are 16 residues in the CDR3. The CDR3 loop reads CASSQTGGTVNTEAFF. The CDR3 DNA reads TGTGCCAGCAGCCAAACCGGCGGGACAGTGAACACTGAAGCTTTCTTT.

The V and J genes are TRBV24-1 and TRBJ2-7; possibly TRBD1 for D (6 bases). The CDR3 is 18 amino acids. V dropped 8 bases and J dropped 10 bases, with 35 bases sitting between them. Germline V lookup: CDR1 KGHDR, CDR2 SFDVKD. The CDR3 spells CATTQKHRVRTQAVQQYF. Written as DNA, the CDR3 is TGTGCCACCACACAGAAGCACAGGGTTAGGACGCAGGCGGTTCAACAGTACTTC.

In the case of this clone: At one of its ends the junction is not consistent with the germline gene, which may arise from a read error. The V gene is TRBV7-3, the J gene TRBJ1-1, with unresolved D. Germline V gene lookup returns CDR1 SGHTA and CDR2 FQGTGA. This CDR3 is built from 13 residues. CDR3 sequence (DNA): TGTGCCAGCAGCCTAACCCCCTGGACTGAAGCTTTCTTT. Translation: CASSLTPWTEAFF.

The chain has TRBV11-2 and TRBJ1-6; no firm D call. V lost 0 bases and J 18 bases, leaving 12 bases between the germline ends. This CDR3 has 12 amino acids. Germline-derived CDR1 and CDR2 are SGHAT and FQNNGV. DNA for the CDR3: TGTGCCAGCAGCTTAGATAGGCGCCGGCCCCACTTT. Its translation is CASSLDRRRPHF.

The count of this clone is one. V is TRBV7-2 and J is TRBJ1-6; no clear D gene. Trimming pared 5 bases from V and 12 bases from J, leaving 17 bases between. Germline V CDR1 and CDR2: SGHTA, FQGNSA. CDR3 size: 14 residues. Here the CDR3 reads CASSLNLRQGPLHF. The CDR3 DNA sequence: TGTGCCAGCAGCCTAAATCTTCGTCAAGGACCCCTCCACTTT. The whole variable domain, filled in from reference TRBV7-2 and TRBJ1-6, reads GAGVSQSPSNKVTEKGKDVELRCDPISGHTALYWYRQSLGQGLEFLIYFQGNSAPDKSGLPSDRFSAERTGGSVSTLTIQRTQQEDSAVYLCASSLNLRQGPLHFGNGTRLTVT.

The chain joins TRBV2 to TRBJ1-6; 9 bases are shared with TRBD1. CDR3 length: 17 residues. Germline V CDR1 and CDR2: SNHLY, FYNNEI. V shed 8 bases and J 10 bases; nucleotides not matched to a gene: 18. This chain's CDR3 is CASVPWGPGQGYSPLHF. The DNA of the CDR3 is TGTGCCAGCGTCCCGTGGGGACCGGGACAGGGTTACTCACCCCTCCACTTT.

The gene calls are TRBV30 and TRBJ2-1; D remains ambiguous. V was cut by 2 bases and J by 3 bases, with 11 bases left in between. Germline-derived CDR1 and CDR2 are GTSNPN and SVGIG (reference sequence). CDR3 length equals 14 residues. CDR3 bases: TGTGCCTGGAGTAGGCACACCCTCTACAATGAGCAGTTCTTC. Translation: CAWSRHTLYNEQFF.

The chain is built from TRBV5-4 and TRBJ1-2; TRBD1 might be the D (5 bases). Germline assignment: CDR1 SGHNT and CDR2 YYREEE (reference sequence). The CDR3 totals 15 residues. V was clipped by 1 base and J by 2 bases, with 12 bases between them. DNA of the CDR3: TGTGCCAGCAGCTTGAGGCAGGGTACCAACTATGGCTACACCTTC. This sequence encodes CASSLRQGTNYGYTF.

J is TRBJ2-7 and V is TRBV19, with D unclear. There are 13 residues in the CDR3. The V end was cut by 3 bases, the J end by 2 bases, with 8 bases between. CDR1 LNHDA and CDR2 SQIVND come from the germline V gene (reference sequence). CDR3 DNA: TGTGCCAGTAGTATCAAGGTACCCTACGAGCAGTACTTC. It specifies CASSIKVPYEQYF.

This clone was seen only a few times. This sequence joins TRBV30 and TRBJ1-6; a possible D gene is TRBD1 (5 bases). Germline values: CDR1 GTSNPN, CDR2 SVGIG (reference sequence). The CDR3 spans 15 residues. The V gene lost 3 bases and the J gene lost 10 bases, with 19 bases spanning the gap. The CDR3 is CAWSPGSRVGSPLHF. The DNA of the CDR3 is TGTGCCTGGAGCCCGGGATCCAGGGTAGGCTCACCCCTCCACTTT.